Reported below is one T cell receptor (beta chain). Its target is not known. This sample was taken from a study of CD8+CD57+ T cells in acquired aplastic anemia. Study context: When averaged, DNA from sorted CD4+ and CD8+ cells came to 3 to 4 ug.

The template used for profiling TCR beta VDJ and CDR3 was genomic DNA. One entry per CDR3 protein results from TCRdb running MiXCR on the reads. This sample has 150,000 to 200,000 distinct CDR3 sequences, with 50% to 75% found just once. General study findings and limits: Researchers report that around 31 CD8+ CDR3 sequences appeared in both patients and controls.

V lost 4 bases to trimming and J lost 1 base; unmatched junction nucleotides: 6. This CDR3 has 15 residues. The V gene's germline CDR1 is SEHNR and CDR2 FQNEAQ (reference sequence). Sequenced material: sorted CD4+, CD8+, or CD8+CD57+ T cells (not recorded which) from PBMCs. V and J are TRBV7-9 and TRBJ1-1; 7 nucleotides align to TRBD1. The source of this sequence is a human donor with severe aplastic anemia or a healthy control (not recorded which). The CDR3 region has the DNA TGTGCCAGCAGCTCGCAGGGGGTAGGGAACACTGAAGCTTTCTTT. Residues: CASSSQGVGNTEAFF.